This entry features one T cell receptor beta chain sequence. The data stem from a study of blood T cell repertoires in COVID-19. Study-level information: Both acute and convalescent COVID-19 samples were obtained from the United States, Italy and Spain. PBMCs, B-cell-depleted T cells, or T cells were the source of the cDNA or gDNA that made up the material.

Assay used: immunoSEQ multiplex PCR; TCRdb lists only in-frame clones, some missing. The repertoire holds 35,000 to 45,000 clones, approximately 91% seen once, with 2% to 2.5% in the top ten. Germline CDR1 is MNHEY and CDR2 is SVGAGI. The V and J ends lost 6 bases and 1 base, in that order; junction bases with no gene match: 4. CDR3 length: 14 residues. The specimen sequenced was peripheral blood. This chain links TRBV6-5 with TRBJ1-1; 8 bases fit TRBD1. This clonotype was sampled from a human donor in a cohort sampled during active COVID-19. The CDR3, as DNA: TGTGCCAGCAGGGGGACAGGAACGAACACTGAAGCTTTCTTT. Protein: CASRGTGTNTEAFF.